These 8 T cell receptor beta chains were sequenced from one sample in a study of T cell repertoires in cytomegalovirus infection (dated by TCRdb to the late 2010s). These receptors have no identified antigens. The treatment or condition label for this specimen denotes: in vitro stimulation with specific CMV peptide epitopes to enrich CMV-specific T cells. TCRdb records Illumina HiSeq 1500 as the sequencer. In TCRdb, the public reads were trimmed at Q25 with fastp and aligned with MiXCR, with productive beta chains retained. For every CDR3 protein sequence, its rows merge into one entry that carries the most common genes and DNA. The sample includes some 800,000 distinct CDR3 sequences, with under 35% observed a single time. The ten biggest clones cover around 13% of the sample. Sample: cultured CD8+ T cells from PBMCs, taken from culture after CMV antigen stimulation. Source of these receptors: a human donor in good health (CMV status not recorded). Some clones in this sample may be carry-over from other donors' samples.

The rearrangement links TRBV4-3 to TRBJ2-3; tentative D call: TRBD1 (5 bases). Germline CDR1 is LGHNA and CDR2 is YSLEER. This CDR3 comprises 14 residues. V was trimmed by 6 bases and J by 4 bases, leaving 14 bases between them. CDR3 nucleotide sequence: TGCGCCAGCAGTCCCGTTTGGGGCGCAGATACGCAGTATTTT. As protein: CASSPVWGADTQYF.

CDR3 DNA: TGTGCCACCAGCAGAGATAAGGATGAGCAGTTCTTC. It encodes CATSRDKDEQFF. This chain uses TRBV15 with TRBJ2-1; D not certain. Trimming stripped 0 bases from V and 8 bases from J, with 5 bases between. Germline values: CDR1 LNHNV, CDR2 YYDKDF (reference sequence). This CDR3 is 12 amino acids long.

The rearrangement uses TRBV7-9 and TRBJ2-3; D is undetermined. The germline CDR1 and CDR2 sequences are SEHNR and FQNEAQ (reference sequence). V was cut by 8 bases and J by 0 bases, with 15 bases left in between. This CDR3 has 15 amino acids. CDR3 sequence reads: CASLESASSTDTQYF. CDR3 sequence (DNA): TGTGCCAGCCTGGAGTCAGCTTCTAGCACAGATACGCAGTATTTT.

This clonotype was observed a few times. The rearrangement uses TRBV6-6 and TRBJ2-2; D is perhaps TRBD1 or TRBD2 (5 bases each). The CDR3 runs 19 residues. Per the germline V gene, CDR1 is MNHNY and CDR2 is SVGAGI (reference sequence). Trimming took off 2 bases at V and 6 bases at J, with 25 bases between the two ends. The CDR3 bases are TGTGCCAGCAGTTACGAAGTGGATTTCACGGTCATGGGGGCCGGGGAGCTGTTTTTT. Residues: CASSYEVDFTVMGAGELFF.

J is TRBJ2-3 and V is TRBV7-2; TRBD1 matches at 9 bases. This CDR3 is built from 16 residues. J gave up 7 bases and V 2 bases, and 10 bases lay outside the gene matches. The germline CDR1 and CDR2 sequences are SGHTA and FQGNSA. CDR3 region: CASSLNEWDRENTQYF. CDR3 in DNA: TGTGCCAGCAGCTTAAATGAATGGGACAGGGAAAATACGCAGTATTTT. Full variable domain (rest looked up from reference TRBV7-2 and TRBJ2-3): GAGVSQSPSNKVTEKGKDVELRCDPISGHTALYWYRQSLGQGLEFLIYFQGNSAPDKSGLPSDRFSAERTGGSVSTLTIQRTQQEDSAVYLCASSLNEWDRENTQYFGPGTRLTVL.

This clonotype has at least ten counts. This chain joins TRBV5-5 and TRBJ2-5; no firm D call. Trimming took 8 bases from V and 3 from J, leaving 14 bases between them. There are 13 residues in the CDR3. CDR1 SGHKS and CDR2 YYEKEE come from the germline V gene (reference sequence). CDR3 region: CASSLLGKETQYF. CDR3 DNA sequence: TGTGCCAGTAGTCTGCTCGGAAAAGAGACCCAGTACTTC.

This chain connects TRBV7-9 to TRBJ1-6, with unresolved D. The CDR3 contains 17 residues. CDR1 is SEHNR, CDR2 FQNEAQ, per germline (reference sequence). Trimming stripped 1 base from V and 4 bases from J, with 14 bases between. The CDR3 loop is CASSLEAPEAYNSPLHF. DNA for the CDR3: TGTGCCAGCAGCTTAGAAGCCCCCGAGGCTTATAATTCACCCCTCCACTTT.

The CDR3 reads CASSITGLGANEQYF. CDR3 DNA sequence: TGTGCCAGCAGTATTACGGGACTGGGGGCCAACGAGCAGTACTTC. The chain combines TRBV12-3 or TRBV12-4 with TRBJ2-7; D may be TRBD1 or TRBD2 (6 bases each). V was cut by 5 bases and J by 5 bases, with 19 bases left in between. This CDR3 is built from 15 residues.